The following is a TCR beta chain sequence with its context. The target antigen is unknown. Those who served as multiple sclerosis controls were treatment-naive patients with stable or active relapsing-remitting disease. TEMRA cells were FACS-enriched, while CD8+ and CD4+ T cells were negatively isolated. This entry belongs to a study of CD8 T cells in Susac syndrome. Overall study results and limits: The authors acknowledged that their TCR sequencing and HLA analysis involved a relatively small number of individuals.

The RNA, roughly 0.45 to 1 ug, was put through reverse transcription using random hexamers. The method of amplification for TCR beta CDR3 was immunoSEQ multiplex PCR, covering 54 Vbeta and 13 Jbeta. Via MiXCR, TCRdb re-called the immunoSEQ multiplex PCR reads, giving one row per CDR3 protein. The repertoire consists of around 200,000 distinct CDR3 sequences, with approximately 95% occurring once and the leading ten covering approximately 0.082%. This CDR3 region has 12 residues. Germline V gene sequence: CDR1 KGHSH, CDR2 LQKENI. Trimming removed 10 bases from V and 3 bases from J, with 12 bases in between.

The source is a human donor with multiple sclerosis. The genes are TRBV18 and TRBJ1-2, with no clear D. The sequencing sample was made of CD4+ T cells from PBMCs. CDR3 loop: CATGPRDYGYTF. The CDR3 DNA reads TGTGCCACCGGGCCCAGAGACTATGGCTACACCTTC.